These T cell receptor beta chains were read from a single sample in a study of blood T cells in healthy people across ages. From the 5' RACE reads, TCRdb called clonotypes with MiXCR, one entry per CDR3 protein. Counted here are hundreds of thousands of distinct CDR3 sequences, less than 25% occurring once; the ten biggest clones make up around 10%. The same sample was also studied in work on T cells of mothers and their children.

Material for sequencing was blood. All receptors derive from a boy under 18 in good health. CDR3s include the opening cysteine and the closing phenylalanine or tryptophan. A D gene is named only where the DNA matches it firmly. Only some rows state a clone size, as once, few, many or a class for expanded clones.

size	V	J	D	DNA	CDR3
many	TRBV10-3	TRBJ2-5	-	TGTGCCATCAGTGGGGGAGAGACCCAGTACTTC	CAISGGETQYF
few	TRBV7-8	TRBJ2-7	TRBD2	TGTGCCAGCAGCTTAGGGATAGCGGGGGGGAAGAACGAGCAGTACTTC	CASSLGIAGGKNEQYF
many	TRBV4-3	TRBJ2-3	-	TGCGCCAGCAGCCAAGAAGATCGGGCGGATACGCAGTATTTT	CASSQEDRADTQYF
few	TRBV5-1	TRBJ2-5	TRBD2	TGCGCCAGCAGCTCCCTTTTAGCGGGGGGGTACCAAGAGACCCAGTACTTC	CASSSLLAGGYQETQYF
-	TRBV20-1	TRBJ2-3	-	TGCAGTGCTAGATGGTTGACCGGGACAACGCAGTATTTT	CSARWLTGTTQYF
few	TRBV20-1	TRBJ1-1	-	TGCAGTGCTCTCAGGGGCCCGGACACTGAAGCTTTCTTT	CSALRGPDTEAFF
-	TRBV11-2	TRBJ1-1	TRBD1	TGTGCCAGCAGCACCTTGACAGGGGTGAACACTGAAGCTTTCTTT	CASSTLTGVNTEAFF
-	TRBV29-1	TRBJ2-1	TRBD2	TGCAGCGTTGAAGATTCGGGAGGGAATATGAGGTTCTTC	CSVEDSGGNMRFF
few	TRBV10-3	TRBJ2-5	TRBD2	TGTGCCATCAGTGAGGAACTAGCGGGGAGAAAAGAGACCCAGTACTTC	CAISEELAGRKETQYF
-	TRBV15	TRBJ2-5	-	TGTGCCACCAGCAGGGAAGGGCAGACCCAGTACTTC	CATSREGQTQYF
few	TRBV6-5	TRBJ1-2	TRBD1	TGTGCCAGCAGTGGTACCGGGACAGGGGACGGCTACACCTTC	CASSGTGTGDGYTF
few	TRBV6-6	TRBJ2-7	TRBD1	TGTGCCAGCAGTTCCTGGACAGGGAGCTCCTACGAGCAGTACTTC	CASSSWTGSSYEQYF
-	TRBV7-2	TRBJ2-3	-	TGTGCCAGCAGCTTGCTAGTCGCAGATACGCAGTATTTT	CASSLLVADTQYF
-	TRBV7-2	TRBJ2-7	TRBD2	TGTGCCAGCAGCCCGCTCTTGGGGGCCGCAGGGCGGGAGGGACTCTACGAGCAGTACTTC	CASSPLLGAAGREGLYEQYF
-	TRBV6-5	TRBJ2-7	TRBD2	TGTGCCAGCAGATCAGGGGCGGGGGGCTACGAGCAGTACTTC	CASRSGAGGYEQYF
once	TRBV5-1	TRBJ2-2	TRBD2	TGCGCCAGCAGCCCGCGGACTAGCGCCGGGGAGCTGTTTTTT	CASSPRTSAGELFF
-	TRBV20-1	TRBJ2-5	-	TGCAGTGCTAGAGATTATGGGCTAGCCCGGGAGACCCAGTACTTC	CSARDYGLARETQYF
-	TRBV7-2	TRBJ1-1	TRBD1	TGTGCCAGCAGCCCCCGGACAGGACGTTTTGAAGCTTTCTTT	CASSPRTGRFEAFF
-	TRBV5-4	TRBJ1-6	TRBD1	TGTGCCAGCAGCTTGTCCAGGACAGGTGAATTCTATCCCAATCCGAGCGGGTTTAATTCACCCCTCCACTTT	CASSLSRTGEFYPNPSGFNSPLHF
many	TRBV20-1	TRBJ2-5	-	TGCAGTGCCCGTTGGACAGCGAGGGCGGAGACCCAGTACTTC	CSARWTARAETQYF
few	TRBV6-5	TRBJ2-3	TRBD2	TGTGCCAGCAGCCACAATGGACTAGACCGAGATACGCAGTATTTT	CASSHNGLDRDTQYF
-	TRBV7-2	TRBJ2-3	TRBD2	TGTGCCAGCAGCTTAGACTCGGGACTATACACAGATACGCAGTATTTT	CASSLDSGLYTDTQYF
few	TRBV20-1	TRBJ2-5	TRBD2	TGCAGTGCTTGGAGAGGACTAGCGGGTGGGAAGACCCAGTACTTC	CSAWRGLAGGKTQYF
-	TRBV7-9	TRBJ2-3	TRBD2	TGTGCCAGCAGCTCCCAGCGGGAGTTGGATACGCAGTATTTT	CASSSQRELDTQYF
few	TRBV29-1	TRBJ2-1	TRBD2	TGCAGCGTTGATGATGTGCGGGAGGGTTACAATGAGCAGTTCTTC	CSVDDVREGYNEQFF
-	TRBV15	TRBJ2-4	-	TGTGCCACCAGCAGAGGTCCCAAAAACATTCAGTACTTC	CATSRGPKNIQYF
-	TRBV7-2	TRBJ1-4	-	TGTGCCAGCAGCTTAGGGCCAGGGTCGGAGGAAAAACTGTTTTTT	CASSLGPGSEEKLFF
-	TRBV7-9	TRBJ2-6	-	TGTGCCAGCAGCTTACCCAGTCGTCGACGGGGCTCTGGGGCCAACGTCCTGACTTTC	CASSLPSRRRGSGANVLTF
few	TRBV18	TRBJ1-1	TRBD1	TGTGCCAGCTCCGGGGCAGGGGGTACGGACACTGAAGCTTTCTTT	CASSGAGGTDTEAFF
once	TRBV28	TRBJ2-7	-	TGTGCCAGCAGCCGCGCCGCGCACGAGCAGTACTTC	CASSRAAHEQYF
-	TRBV5-6	TRBJ1-4	-	TGTGCCAGCAGCGTAAGAGAAAAACTGTTTTTT	CASSVREKLFF
-	TRBV2	TRBJ2-7	-	TGTGCCAGCAGTGAGTGGCGGGACGAGCAGTACTTC	CASSEWRDEQYF
many	TRBV4-1	TRBJ2-7	-	TGCGCCAGCAGCCAAGGACGGAACTCCTACGAGCAGTACTTC	CASSQGRNSYEQYF
few	TRBV7-8	TRBJ2-1	-	TGTGCCAGCAGCCTGGGTCCTGTCACCTACAATGAGCAGTTCTTC	CASSLGPVTYNEQFF
-	TRBV20-1	TRBJ1-5	TRBD1	TGCAGTGCTAGTAGGGGGCCTTCGCCCCAGCATTTT	CSASRGPSPQHF
-	TRBV7-9	TRBJ1-4	TRBD1	TGTGCCAGCAACCCTATGAGGCTGGGACAGGGGAATGAAAAACTGTTTTTT	CASNPMRLGQGNEKLFF
-	TRBV6-2/TRBV6-3	TRBJ2-7	-	TGTGCCAGCAGTGGGAGACACTCTCGCTACGAGCAGTACTTC	CASSGRHSRYEQYF
-	TRBV7-2	TRBJ2-5	-	TGTGCCAGCAGCTTAGCGCAGGGGCTCCAAGAGACCCAGTACTTC	CASSLAQGLQETQYF
few	TRBV5-5	TRBJ2-5	-	TGTGCCAGCAGCATAGGGGGATTAGAGACCCAGTACTTC	CASSIGGLETQYF
few	TRBV3-1	TRBJ1-2	-	TGTGCCAGCAGCCAAGGGTTGCCGGGTGTAGATGGCTACACCTTC	CASSQGLPGVDGYTF
few	TRBV5-1	TRBJ1-1	-	TGCGCCAGCAGCTTGGCTTCCAGGTCTAGAGCTTTCTTT	CASSLASRSRAFF
few	TRBV10-3	TRBJ1-4	-	TGTGCCATCAGTGAGGTTAAACTGCTTTTT	CAISEVKLLF
-	TRBV24-1	TRBJ1-2	-	TGTGCCACCAGTGATCCTCCAGGGAATGGCTACACCTTC	CATSDPPGNGYTF
few	TRBV28	TRBJ1-1	TRBD1	TGTGCCAGCAGCCCCATTCCCGGGACAGGGGTACGGTTTACTGAAGCTTTCTTT	CASSPIPGTGVRFTEAFF
-	TRBV20-1	TRBJ2-7	TRBD2	TGCAGTGCCGGTAGCGGGAGAGGTTCCGGAAACGAGCAGTACTTC	CSAGSGRGSGNEQYF
many	TRBV5-6	TRBJ2-5	-	TGTGCCAGCAGCTTGCAGGAGACCCGGTACTTC	CASSLQETRYF